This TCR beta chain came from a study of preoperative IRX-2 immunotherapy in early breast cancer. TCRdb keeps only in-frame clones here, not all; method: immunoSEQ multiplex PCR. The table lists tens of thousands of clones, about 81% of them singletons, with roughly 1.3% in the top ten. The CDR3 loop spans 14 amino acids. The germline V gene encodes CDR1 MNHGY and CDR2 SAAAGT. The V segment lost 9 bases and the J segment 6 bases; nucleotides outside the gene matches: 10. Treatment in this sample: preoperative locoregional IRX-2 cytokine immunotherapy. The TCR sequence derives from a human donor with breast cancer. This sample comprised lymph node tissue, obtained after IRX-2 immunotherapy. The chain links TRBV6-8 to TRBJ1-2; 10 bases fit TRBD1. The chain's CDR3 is CARSPGTGVHGYTF. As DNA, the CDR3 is TGTGCCAGAAGTCCCGGGACAGGGGTACATGGCTACACCTTC.